These T cell receptor beta chains were read from a single sample in a study of blood T cell repertoires in COVID-19. Assay: immunoSEQ multiplex PCR; the TCRdb copy retains only in-frame clones and omits some. The table lists 75,000 to 100,000 clones, about 84% of them singletons. The sample consisted of peripheral blood. The receptors here all came from a woman older than 75 with acute or convalescent COVID-19. CDR3s include the opening cysteine and the closing phenylalanine or tryptophan. The order of the fields is V gene, J gene, clone size, D gene, CDR3 DNA, CDR3 protein. D genes are given only for firm matches. Clone size is not always given. Where it is, it says once, few, many or a class for expanded clones.

TRBV19	TRBJ1-1	-	-	TGTGCCAGTAGTATTACCGGACATACTAACACTGAAGCTTTCTTT	CASSITGHTNTEAFF
TRBV5-6	TRBJ1-4	once	-	TGTGCCAGCAGCCCGGGAGGGGGAATCGGCGAAAAACTGTTTTTT	CASSPGGGIGEKLFF
TRBV24-1	TRBJ1-4	-	TRBD1	TGTGCCACCAGTGATTCGCCGGGACAGCAACTGTTTTTT	CATSDSPGQQLFF
TRBV5-1	TRBJ2-4	-	-	TGCGCCAGCAGCTTGGAGGTCAGGGACATTCAGTACTTC	CASSLEVRDIQYF
TRBV6-2/TRBV6-3	TRBJ2-3	few	-	TGTGCCAGCAGTCAGGAGGGGGCCCGCACAGATACGCAGTATTTT	CASSQEGARTDTQYF
TRBV5-6	TRBJ1-2	once	-	TGTGCCAGCAGCCCCCTAAAGGTGGGGGGGAACTATGGCTACACCTTC	CASSPLKVGGNYGYTF
TRBV7-6	TRBJ1-3	-	-	TGTGCCAGCAGCCCCGGTCCCGGAAACACCATATATTTT	CASSPGPGNTIYF
TRBV18	TRBJ1-3	-	TRBD1	TGTGCCAGCTCACCACCCCGGGACAGTGCCCCCTCTGGAAACACCATATATTTT	CASSPPRDSAPSGNTIYF
TRBV13	TRBJ2-3	-	TRBD2	TGTGCCAGCAGCTTAGGTCTTAGCGGGGGGAGCACAGATACGCAGTATTTT	CASSLGLSGGSTDTQYF
TRBV5-1	TRBJ2-3	-	-	TGCGCCACAATGGAAGGGGCCATCACAGATACGCAGTATTTT	CATMEGAITDTQYF
TRBV3-1/TRBV3-2	TRBJ1-5	-	-	TGTGCCAGCAGCCAAGATAGAACAGAAGCCCAGCCCCAGCATTTT	CASSQDRTEAQPQHF
TRBV30	TRBJ2-3	-	-	TGTGCCTGGAGTAGGGGACTTTACACAGATACGCAGTATTTT	CAWSRGLYTDTQYF
TRBV5-1	TRBJ2-3	few	-	TGCGCCAGCAGCTTGGGTATGGTAGCGACCACAGATACGCAGTATTTT	CASSLGMVATTDTQYF
TRBV4-3	TRBJ1-2	-	-	TGCGCCAGCAGCCAAGATCGACTCTTACCTACTAACTATGGCTACACCTTC	CASSQDRLLPTNYGYTF
TRBV4-3	TRBJ2-2	-	-	TGCGCCAGCAGCCAAGATTTGAGACAGTACACCGGGGAGCTGTTTTTT	CASSQDLRQYTGELFF
TRBV7-2	TRBJ1-5	-	TRBD1	TGTGCCAGCAGCCTAGGACAGGGTTCGCAGCCCCAGCATTTT	CASSLGQGSQPQHF
TRBV4-1	TRBJ2-6	-	-	TGCGCCAGCAGCCGGCACACTGGGGCCAACGTCCTGACTTTC	CASSRHTGANVLTF
TRBV10-1	TRBJ2-2	-	-	TGCGCCAGCAGGCAGGGGTACACCGGGGAGCTGTTTTTT	CASRQGYTGELFF
TRBV12-3/TRBV12-4	TRBJ1-2	-	-	TGTGCCAGCTCCGCGGTGGACAAATACACCTTC	CASSAVDKYTF
TRBV6-5	TRBJ1-6	few	-	TGTGCCAGCAGCCCAGGGGCTAATAATTCACCCCTCCACTTT	CASSPGANNSPLHF
TRBV2	TRBJ2-5	-	TRBD1	TGTGCCAGCGGGGGACAGGGGAGAGAGACCCAGTACTTC	CASGGQGRETQYF
TRBV19	TRBJ1-2	-	TRBD1	TGTGCCAGTAGCGGGACAGGGCGATCTAAGGAAGATGGCTACACCTTC	CASSGTGRSKEDGYTF
TRBV6-2/TRBV6-3	TRBJ2-5	-	TRBD1	TGTGCCAGCAGCGTAGACAGGGGAAAGACCCAGTACTTC	CASSVDRGKTQYF
TRBV6-6	TRBJ1-4	-	-	TGTGCCAGCAGTTTTAGGGGTGAAAAACTGTTTTTT	CASSFRGEKLFF
TRBV30	TRBJ2-5	once	TRBD2	TGTGCCTGGACGCCGGGGGGGGAGACCCAGTACTTC	CAWTPGGETQYF
TRBV6-2/TRBV6-3	TRBJ2-7	-	TRBD1	TGTGCCAGCAGTTACCGGACAGGGACCTACGAGCAGTACTTC	CASSYRTGTYEQYF
TRBV7-9	TRBJ2-2	-	-	TGTGCCAGCAGCTTTGGCAGGCGACACACCGGGGAGCTGTTTTTT	CASSFGRRHTGELFF
TRBV28	TRBJ1-5	few	-	TGTGCCAGCAGTTTACTCAGATACAATCAGCCCCAGCATTTT	CASSLLRYNQPQHF
TRBV6-5	TRBJ1-5	-	TRBD1	TGTGCCAGCAGGCAGGGGGCTCTCCAAAATCAGCCCCAGCATTTT	CASRQGALQNQPQHF
TRBV7-9	TRBJ2-3	-	-	TGTGCCAGCAGCTTAGATCGAACAAGCACAGATACGCAGTATTTT	CASSLDRTSTDTQYF
TRBV19	TRBJ1-5	once	-	TGTGCCAGTAGTATATCAGGGGATAATCAGCCCCAGCATTTT	CASSISGDNQPQHF
TRBV7-9	TRBJ1-2	-	TRBD1	TGTGCCAGCAGCTTCACCGGGACAGGGTATGGCTACACCTTC	CASSFTGTGYGYTF
TRBV10-3	TRBJ1-6	once	TRBD1	TGTGCCATCAGTGAGTCCCTCCGGGGACAACCAGGGGGCTATAATTCACCCCTCCACTTT	CAISESLRGQPGGYNSPLHF
TRBV4-2	TRBJ1-1	-	-	TGTGCCAGCAGCCAAGATCAGGGCAGAGATATGAACACTGAAGCTTTCTTT	CASSQDQGRDMNTEAFF
TRBV19	TRBJ2-7	few	TRBD1	TGTGCCAGCCGACAGGGACCGAGCGAGCAGTACTTC	CASRQGPSEQYF
TRBV11-2	TRBJ1-6	-	TRBD1	TGTGCCAGCAGCTCCCGGGACAGGGGTTCACCCCTCCACTTT	CASSSRDRGSPLHF
TRBV19	TRBJ1-5	-	-	TGTGCCAGTAGTAGTCACAGCCTCAATCAGCCCCAGCATTTT	CASSSHSLNQPQHF
TRBV2	TRBJ2-5	-	-	TGTGCCAGCACGTCACAGGGTGTTCGTCAGACCCAGTACTTC	CASTSQGVRQTQYF
TRBV27	TRBJ1-6	few	-	TGTGCCAGCAAGAATCGAGCGGGTCATTCACCCCTCCACTTT	CASKNRAGHSPLHF
TRBV27	TRBJ2-7	-	TRBD1	TGTGCCAGCAGTCCATGGACAGGGGGAACCTACGAGCAGTACTTC	CASSPWTGGTYEQYF
TRBV20-1	TRBJ1-1	-	-	TGCAGTGCTAGCGTCGACACTGAAGCTTTCTTT	CSASVDTEAFF
TRBV11-3	TRBJ1-1	-	TRBD1	TGTGCCAGCAGCAATCGGGACAGCTCGAACACTGAAGCTTTCTTT	CASSNRDSSNTEAFF
TRBV5-1	TRBJ1-2	-	-	TGCGCCAGCAGCCCAGGGGAGGGGAGCCTCGGCTACACCTTC	CASSPGEGSLGYTF
TRBV6-2/TRBV6-3	TRBJ2-3	-	-	TGTGCCAGCAGCTTGGCGGGGGCGACAGATACGCAGTATTTT	CASSLAGATDTQYF
TRBV6-1	TRBJ1-2	-	-	TGTGCCAGCAGTGAAGCGCGGAGCCTCAGCTATGGCTACACCTTC	CASSEARSLSYGYTF
TRBV5-1	TRBJ1-4	-	-	TGCGCCAGCAGTAGTACTAATGAAAAACTGTTTTTT	CASSSTNEKLFF
TRBV6-2/TRBV6-3	TRBJ1-5	few	TRBD1	TGTGCCAGCAGCAATACAGGGGGCGCGGGCCAGCCCCAGCATTTT	CASSNTGGAGQPQHF
TRBV2	TRBJ2-3	-	-	TGTGCCAGCAGCGTAGACTTAACAGATACGCAGTATTTT	CASSVDLTDTQYF
TRBV7-2	TRBJ2-3	-	TRBD1	TGTGCCAGCAGCTTGGGGAAGATGACCGGGACAGGGGATACGCAGTATTTT	CASSLGKMTGTGDTQYF
TRBV6-5	TRBJ1-5	once	-	TGTGCCAGCAGTTACGGGAGCAACAATCAGCCCCAGCATTTT	CASSYGSNNQPQHF
TRBV19	TRBJ1-6	-	-	TGTGCCAGTAGTCTGGGGCCAGGGGCGAATAATTCACCCCTCCACTTT	CASSLGPGANNSPLHF